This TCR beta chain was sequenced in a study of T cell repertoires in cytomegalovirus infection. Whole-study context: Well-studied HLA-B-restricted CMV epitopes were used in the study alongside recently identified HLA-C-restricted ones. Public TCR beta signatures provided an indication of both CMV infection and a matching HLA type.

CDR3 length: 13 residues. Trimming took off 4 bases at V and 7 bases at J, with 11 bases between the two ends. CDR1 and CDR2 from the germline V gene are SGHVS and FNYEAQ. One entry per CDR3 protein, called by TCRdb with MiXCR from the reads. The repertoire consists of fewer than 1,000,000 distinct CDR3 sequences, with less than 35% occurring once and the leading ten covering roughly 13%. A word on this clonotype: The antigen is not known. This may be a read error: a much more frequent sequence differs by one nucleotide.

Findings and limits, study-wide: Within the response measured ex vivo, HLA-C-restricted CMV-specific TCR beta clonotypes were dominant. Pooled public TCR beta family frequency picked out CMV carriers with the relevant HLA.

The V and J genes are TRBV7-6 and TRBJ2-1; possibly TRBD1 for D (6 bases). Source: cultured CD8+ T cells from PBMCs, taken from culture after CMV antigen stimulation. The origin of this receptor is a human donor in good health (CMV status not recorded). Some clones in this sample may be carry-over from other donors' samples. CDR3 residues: CASSWGTRNEQFF. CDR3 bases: TGTGCCAGCAGCTGGGGGACAAGGAATGAGCAGTTCTTC.